This TCR beta chain was sequenced for a study of blood T cell repertoires in COVID-19 (dated by TCRdb to the early 2020s). About the investigation overall: Collaborator samples came from the United States, Italy and Spain and covered acute and convalescent phases of COVID-19. The prospective study material was composed of cDNA or gDNA derived from T cells, B-cell-depleted T cells, or PBMCs. The dataset comprised deeply sampled blood TCRbeta repertoires from subjects exposed to, actively infected with, or recovered from COVID-19. The repertoires were made available in a free public database intended to serve as a resource for research on the immune response to SARS-CoV-2. Samples were obtained from the ongoing ImmuneRACE study (first 160 participants) and from over 1,000 subjects provided by 6 global collaborators. The sample metadata nearly always contained a de-identified subject ID, COVID-19 status, age in years and sex. Where available, HLA class I and class II types were obtained from metadata supplied by the sample provider rather than from assay-based typing.

CDR1 is given as SGHVS and CDR2 as FQNEAQ, both from the germline V gene. CDR3 length: 12 amino acids, cysteine to phenylalanine. This entry keeps only the CDR3 DNA: 36 bases, framed from base 1. V lost 5 bases and J lost 4 bases; the stretch between them is 8 bases long. Summary of the overall study and its limitations: The amount of clinical and demographic metadata varied by source and participant and was provided uncurated.

Of note for this clone: Its antigen remains unidentified. Base quality data are lacking; no much larger clone is found one base away. The same CDR3 can be traced to other DNA sequences in this sample.

Each collaborating institution followed its own protocols to collect whole blood in K2EDTA tubes. For TCRbeta analysis, collaborator samples were shipped as frozen whole blood, as isolated PBMCs, or as DNA extracted from either sample type. TCRbeta CDR3 regions were amplified from genomic DNA using the immunoSEQ Assay, a bias-controlled multiplex PCR. The original pipeline was this. Within the assay, amplification of reference gene primers was used to estimate how many nucleated cells each sample contained. To quantify the absolute abundance of each unique TCRbeta CDR3 rearrangement, sequence reads were collapsed and filtered. Productive Simpson clonality was computed per sample as the square root of Simpson's diversity index over productive rearrangements. TCRdb limited this immuneACCESS table to in-frame rearrangements with V and J called. A share of clones is missing; checked studies link under half to unresolved V genes, and the rest is unexplained. From that table come the V and J calls and clone size; the DNA was used to work out D and trimming. Across this sample there are roughly 280,000 clones, with roughly 89% seen only once. The ten largest clones take up approximately 2% of the sample.

The chain links TRBV7-8 with TRBJ1-2; TRBD1 might be the D gene, on 6 matching bases. The clonotype comes from a man aged 50 to 60 with acute or convalescent COVID-19. Sequencing used peripheral blood. The CDR3: CASSPDSYGYTF. The DNA sequence follows: TGTGCCAGCAGCCCGGACAGCTATGGCTACACCTTC.